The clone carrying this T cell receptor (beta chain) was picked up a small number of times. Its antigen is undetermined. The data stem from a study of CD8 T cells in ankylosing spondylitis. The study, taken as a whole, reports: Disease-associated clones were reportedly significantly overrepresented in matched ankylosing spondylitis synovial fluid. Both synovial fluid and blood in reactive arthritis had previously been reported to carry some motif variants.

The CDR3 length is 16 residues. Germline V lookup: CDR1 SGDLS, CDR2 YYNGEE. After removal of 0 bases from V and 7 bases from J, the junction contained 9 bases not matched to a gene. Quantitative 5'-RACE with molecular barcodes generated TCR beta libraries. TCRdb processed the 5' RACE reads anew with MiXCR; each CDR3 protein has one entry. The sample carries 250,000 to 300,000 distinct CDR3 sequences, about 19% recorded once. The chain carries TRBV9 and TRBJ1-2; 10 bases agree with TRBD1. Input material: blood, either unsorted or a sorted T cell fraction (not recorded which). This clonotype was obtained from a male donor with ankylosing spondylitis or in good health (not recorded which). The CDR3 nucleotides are TGTGCCAGCAGCGTAGAGGCCTCGACAGGGGGCGGTGGCTACACCTTC. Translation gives CASSVEASTGGGGYTF.